The 30 T cell receptor beta chains in this list originate from one sample, sequenced in a study of shared clonotypes between healthy human individuals. Method: immunoSEQ multiplex PCR; TCRdb's copy keeps in-frame clones and lacks some. The sample records about 960,000 clones, approximately 76% being singletons. The specimen was memory CD4+ T cells sorted from blood. Specified subset: CD45RA-negative fraction. All receptors derive from a man aged 18 to 30 in good health.

For this clone: A junction boundary mismatches the germline segment, possibly from a read error. V usage is TRBV7-7 and J usage is TRBJ2-5; D gene ambiguous. The CDR3 consists of 13 residues. The germline V gene encodes CDR1 SSHAT and CDR2 FNYEAQ (reference sequence). The CDR3 region is CASSLSAQETQYF. The CDR3 nucleotides are TGTGCTAGCAGCTTGTCAGCGCAAGAGACCCAGTACTTC.

This clone was counted a few times. The chain carries TRBV18 and TRBJ1-1; D uncertain. This CDR3 is built from 14 residues. The germline V gene has CDR1 KGHSH and CDR2 LQKENI. Trimming left V 2 bases short and J 0 bases short, with 7 bases between. CDR3 nucleotide sequence: TGTGCCAGCTCACCAACGTACATGAACACTGAAGCTTTCTTT. Amino acid sequence: CASSPTYMNTEAFF.

This clone was seen a few times. J is TRBJ1-1 and V is TRBV4-1; the D gene is possibly TRBD1 (5 bases). The CDR3 sequence is 15 residues long. Germline lookup yields CDR1 MGHRA and CDR2 YSYEKL. V was cut by 0 bases and J by 0 bases, with 8 bases left in between. DNA of the CDR3: TGCGCCAGCAGCCAAGAGGGACGCATGAACACTGAAGCTTTCTTT. Translating gives CASSQEGRMNTEAFF.

The chain recombines TRBV23-1 with TRBJ2-3; D possibly corresponds to TRBD1 (5 bases). TRBV23-1 is known as an ORF, though its function is uncertain. The CDR3 covers 15 residues. V was shortened by 2 bases and J by 3 bases, with 12 bases between the two germline ends. The CDR3 bases are TGCGCCAGCAGTCAAACAGGACATGCAACAGATACGCAGTATTTT. Protein product: CASSQTGHATDTQYF.

The V and J genes are TRBV5-6 and TRBJ2-1; TRBD2 matches 7 bases. Trimming cost V 1 base and J 8 bases; bases outside gene matches: 6. This CDR3 has 14 amino acids. Germline V gene lookup returns CDR1 SGHDT and CDR2 YYEEEE. CDR3 DNA: TGTGCCAGCAGCTTGTTAGCGGGTTTCCATGAGCAGTTCTTC. Its translation is CASSLLAGFHEQFF.

The chain employs TRBV19 and TRBJ2-7; 11 bases agree with TRBD2. V shed 7 bases, J shed 1 base, and the junction held 6 bases outside the gene matches. The CDR3 has 15 amino acids. The germline V gene has CDR1 LNHDA and CDR2 SQIVND (reference sequence). The CDR3 reads CASKLAGGPSYEQYF. CDR3 DNA: TGTGCCAGTAAGCTAGCGGGAGGACCTTCCTACGAGCAGTACTTC.

This rearrangement joins TRBV10-3 to TRBJ2-1; 10 bases agree with TRBD2. The germline V gene has CDR1 ENHRY and CDR2 SYGVKD. The junction had 8 bases not matched to a gene; V was cut back by 0 bases and J by 9 bases. The CDR3 spans 16 residues. The CDR3 bases are TGTGCCATCAGTGAGTCCCCTAGCGGGAGCAGCGGTGAGCAGTTCTTC. Translating gives CAISESPSGSSGEQFF.

In nucleotides, the CDR3 is TGCAGCGTTGACTTGGGTTTCGGGGGGAAACCTGAAGCTTTCTTT. Encoded protein: CSVDLGFGGKPEAFF. The chain has TRBV29-1 and TRBJ1-1; D possibly corresponds to TRBD1 (5 bases). The CDR3 has 15 amino acids. The V gene's germline CDR1 is SQVTM and CDR2 ANQGSEA. The ends were cut back, 3 bases at V and 6 bases at J, with 20 bases in the middle.

This clone was recorded once. The rearrangement joins TRBV19 to TRBJ2-3; 9 bases line up with TRBD1. The ends lost 3 bases at V and 6 bases at J; junction bases unmatched: 10. CDR3 length: 16 residues. Germline V gene sequence: CDR1 LNHDA, CDR2 SQIVND (reference sequence). CDR3 region: CASSMGVQGAGDTQYF. The CDR3 DNA is TGTGCCAGTAGTATGGGGGTACAGGGGGCAGGGGATACGCAGTATTTT.

On this clone itself: It may be a read error: a sequence one base away is much more abundant. The genes are TRBV29-1 and TRBJ1-1; 8 positions match TRBD1. The CDR3 loop spans 13 amino acids. Unmatched junction bases numbered 8, after V lost 8 bases and J lost 3 bases. In germline, CDR1 is SQVTM, CDR2 ANQGSEA. Here the CDR3 DNA reads TGCAGCATTACTAAGACAGGGGACACTGAAGCTTTCTTT. This sequence encodes CSITKTGDTEAFF.

This chain joins TRBV10-2 and TRBJ2-7; D is uncertain. Per the germline V gene, CDR1 is WSHSY and CDR2 is SAAADI. CDR3 length: 14 amino acids. V was clipped by 2 bases and J by 4 bases, with 12 bases between them. The CDR3 reads CASSEIGPFYEQYF. In nucleotides, the CDR3 is TGCGCCAGCAGTGAGATAGGACCGTTTTACGAGCAGTACTTC.

The gene calls are TRBV28 and TRBJ2-3; TRBD1 agrees at 8 bases. Trimming at V came to 4 bases and at J to 11 bases, leaving 5 bases not matched to a gene. Germline V gene data show CDR1 as MDHEN and CDR2 as SYDVKM. This CDR3 spans 12 amino acids. The CDR3 coding sequence is TGTGCCAGCAGTTCAAGGACAGGGCAGCAGTATTTT. Encoded protein: CASSSRTGQQYF. Based on the CDR3 plus reference TRBV28 and TRBJ2-3, the full variable domain is DVKVTQSSRYLVKRTGEKVFLECVQDMDHENMFWYRQDPGLGLRLIYFSYDVKMKEKGDIPEGYSVSREKKERFSLILESASTNQTSMYLCASSSRTGQQYFGPGTRLTVL.

The rearrangement links TRBV18 to TRBJ2-3; D gene ambiguous. Trimming removed 0 bases at V and 6 bases at J, with 4 bases between. Germline values: CDR1 KGHSH, CDR2 LQKENI. The CDR3 extends over 12 amino acids. Here the CDR3 reads CASSPPSDTQYF. The DNA of the CDR3 is TGTGCCAGCTCACCACCCTCCGATACGCAGTATTTT.

The chain combines TRBV7-6 with TRBJ2-1; D unresolved. The CDR3 spans 19 residues. CDR1 is SGHVS and CDR2 is FNYEAQ in the germline V gene. The V gene lost 1 base and the J gene lost 2 bases, with 21 bases spanning the gap. The CDR3 reads CASSLDNWLAASTYNEQFF. CDR3 coding DNA: TGTGCCAGCAGCTTAGACAATTGGTTGGCAGCAAGTACCTACAATGAGCAGTTCTTC.

Turning to this clone: This sample also contains other DNA sequences that code for the same CDR3. The V call is TRBV30, the J call TRBJ1-6; 7 positions match TRBD1. There are 14 residues in the CDR3. V trimming: 1 base; J trimming: 3 bases; junction bases outside the gene matches: 0. CDR1 is GTSNPN and CDR2 is SVGIG in the germline V gene (reference sequence). The CDR3 reads CAWSGDSYNSPLHF. The CDR3 bases are TGTGCCTGGAGTGGGGACAGCTATAATTCACCCCTCCACTTT.

This chain joins TRBV28 and TRBJ1-4, with D hard to call. V dropped 5 bases and J dropped 8 bases, with 18 bases sitting between them. This CDR3 comprises 15 residues. Germline assignment: CDR1 MDHEN and CDR2 SYDVKM. The CDR3 nucleotides are TGTGCCAGCAGTCTCTACTCAAGCCCCCCGGAAAAACTGTTTTTT. It yields the protein CASSLYSSPPEKLFF.

V and J are TRBV30 and TRBJ2-5; D is uncertain. V was cut by 6 bases and J by 3 bases, with 8 bases left in between. From germline, CDR1 is GTSNPN and CDR2 SVGIG (reference sequence). The CDR3 length is 11 residues. The CDR3 region has the DNA TGTGCCTGCGGTGGGGAAGAGACCCAGTACTTC. Its protein product is CACGGEETQYF.

A remark on this clone: This same CDR3 is encoded by further DNA sequences in the sample. The chain joins TRBV16 to TRBJ1-5; perhaps TRBD1 as D (5 bases). Germline-derived CDR1 and CDR2 are KGHSY and FQNENV. CDR3 length: 16 amino acids. V gave up 0 bases and J gave up 4 bases, with 13 bases separating them. The CDR3 protein is CASSQSSGIGNQPQHF. The CDR3 coding sequence is TGTGCCAGCAGCCAATCGTCAGGGATAGGAAATCAGCCCCAGCATTTT.

This chain uses TRBV28 with TRBJ1-1; D is undetermined. Trimming cost V 7 bases and J 9 bases, with 9 bases left between them. The CDR3 totals 10 residues. The germline gives CDR1 MDHEN, CDR2 SYDVKM. CDR3 DNA sequence: TGTGCCAGCATTCGGGATAAAGCTTTCTTT. This gives the protein CASIRDKAFF.

This sequence joins TRBV7-8 and TRBJ1-6; D call uncertain. The CDR3 is made up of 15 amino acids. The germline V and J ends were trimmed by 5 bases and 0 bases, with 8 bases remaining between them. Germline values: CDR1 SGHVS, CDR2 FQNEAQ. The CDR3 is CASSRVSSYNSPLHF. CDR3 in DNA: TGTGCCAGCAGCCGAGTTTCCTCCTATAATTCACCCCTCCACTTT.

The genes are TRBV29-1 and TRBJ2-7; 9 nucleotides match TRBD2. The CDR3 length is 16 residues. The germline V gene has CDR1 SQVTM and CDR2 ANQGSEA. The trim removed 6 bases at V and 3 bases at J, leaving 15 bases unmatched. CDR3 region: CSVQRGLAGRLYEQYF. As DNA, the CDR3 is TGCAGCGTCCAAAGGGGGCTAGCGGGAAGGCTCTACGAGCAGTACTTC.

The chain employs TRBV10-3 and TRBJ1-5; no clear D. The V end lost 7 bases, the J end lost 7 bases, and 17 bases lay between the germline ends. Germline lookup yields CDR1 ENHRY and CDR2 SYGVKD. The length of the CDR3 is 14 residues. The CDR3 loop is CAIKSEGGSQPQHF. The CDR3 DNA reads as TGTGCCATCAAAAGTGAAGGCGGATCCCAGCCCCAGCATTTT.

Many counts were recorded for this clone. This chain uses TRBV9 with TRBJ1-2; no firm D call. Germline V gene sequence: CDR1 SGDLS, CDR2 YYNGEE. V was pared by 3 bases and J by 4 bases, with 13 bases between. This CDR3 comprises 14 residues. CDR3: CASSEGAGTYGYTF. The CDR3 nucleotides read TGTGCCAGCAGCGAGGGAGCAGGTACCTATGGCTACACCTTC.

The chain is built from TRBV30 and TRBJ2-7; D may be TRBD2 (6 bases). The CDR3 runs to 13 residues. Trimming removed 2 bases from V and 2 bases from J, with 10 bases in between. The germline CDR1 and CDR2 sequences are GTSNPN and SVGIG (reference sequence). The CDR3 region is CAWSREAPYEQYF. Written as DNA, the CDR3 is TGTGCCTGGAGTAGGGAGGCCCCCTACGAGCAGTACTTC.

The chain employs TRBV2 and TRBJ1-4; D unclear. V dropped 5 bases and J dropped 10 bases, with 20 bases sitting between them. Germline V gives CDR1 SNHLY, CDR2 FYNNEI. The CDR3 is 15 amino acids. The CDR3, as DNA: TGTGCCAGCAGTCCCCTGGGAGTATGGGAGGGAAAACTGTTTTTT. Protein product: CASSPLGVWEGKLFF.

This clone was seen just once. J is TRBJ2-2 and V is TRBV2; a possible D gene is TRBD2 (6 bases). Trimming took off 7 bases at V and 1 base at J, with 13 bases between the two ends. This CDR3 is built from 15 residues. CDR1 SNHLY and CDR2 FYNNEI come from the germline V gene. The CDR3 DNA is TGTGCCAGCAAATGGAGTAGCGGGAACACCGGGGAGCTGTTTTTT. Protein: CASKWSSGNTGELFF.

The rearrangement joins TRBV14 to TRBJ2-1, with 7 bases matching TRBD1. The CDR3 has 17 residues. J gave up 0 bases and V 4 bases, and 9 bases lay outside the gene matches. Germline CDR1 SGHDN, CDR2 FVKESK. The CDR3 loop is CASSPRQGLSSYNEQFF. CDR3 coding DNA: TGTGCCAGCAGCCCGAGACAGGGCCTTAGCTCCTACAATGAGCAGTTCTTC.

This chain uses TRBV10-3 with TRBJ1-2, with D maybe TRBD1 (6 bases). Trimming pared 0 bases from V and 7 bases from J, leaving 15 bases between. Germline loops: CDR1 ENHRY, CDR2 SYGVKD. The CDR3 is made up of 15 amino acids. CDR3 protein: CAISESGGPQGGYTF. The CDR3 nucleotides read TGTGCCATCAGTGAGTCGGGGGGGCCCCAAGGTGGCTACACCTTC.

The CDR3 protein is CASRDAGSEKLFF. CDR3 DNA: TGTGCCAGCCGGGACGCGGGGTCTGAAAAACTGTTTTTT. This rearrangement joins TRBV6-5 to TRBJ1-4; D may be TRBD1 (5 bases). This CDR3 has 13 residues. The V gene lost 8 bases and the J gene lost 7 bases, with 14 bases spanning the gap. Germline CDR1 and CDR2: MNHEY and SVGAGI.

The chain joins TRBV27 to TRBJ1-6; 8 nucleotides match TRBD1. Trimming at V came to 8 bases and at J to 10 bases, leaving 13 bases not matched to a gene. The length of the CDR3 is 15 residues. CDR1 MNHEY and CDR2 SMNVEV come from the germline V gene (reference sequence). The CDR3 here is CASGPRDRGLSPLHF. The CDR3 coding sequence is TGTGCCAGCGGGCCCCGAGACAGGGGTCTATCACCCCTCCACTTT.